The 17 T cell receptor beta chains reported below all come from one sample, sequenced in a study of T cell repertoires in cytomegalovirus infection. TCRdb recomputed calls from the reads with MiXCR, one row per CDR3 protein. This table has some 150,000 distinct CDR3 sequences, 6.5% appearing once. The sample taken for sequencing was PBMCs. Receptors were obtained from a human donor in good health (CMV status not recorded). Some clones in this sample may be carry-over from other donors' samples.

This clonotype was picked up many times. The V and J genes are TRBV7-2 and TRBJ2-7; maybe TRBD1 (6 bases). V was trimmed by 4 bases and J by 3 bases, leaving 13 bases between them. The V gene's germline CDR1 is SGHTA and CDR2 FQGNSA. The CDR3 is 14 residues long. CDR3 region: CASSSYGQIYEQYF. The CDR3 coding sequence is TGTGCCAGCAGCTCATACGGACAGATCTACGAGCAGTACTTC.

This clonotype was observed at least ten times. The gene calls are TRBV4-3 and TRBJ2-7; tentative D call: TRBD2 (5 bases). The CDR3 is 15 residues long. Germline V gene sequence: CDR1 LGHNA, CDR2 YSLEER. V was shortened by 0 bases and J by 5 bases, with 14 bases between the two germline ends. The CDR3 DNA sequence: TGCGCCAGCAGCCAAGACAGGCGAGGGCTCGACGAGCAGTACTTC. Translated: CASSQDRRGLDEQYF.

As DNA, the CDR3 is TGCAGCGTTACACCTGATCGGGGTCTTGCGCTAGGAGGCTACACCTTC. Translating it yields CSVTPDRGLALGGYTF. The gene calls are TRBV29-1 and TRBJ1-2; D gene unclear. The germline CDR1 and CDR2 sequences are SQVTM and ANQGSEA. V was pared by 5 bases and J by 8 bases, with 27 bases between. The CDR3 contains 16 residues.

The chain links TRBV20-1 to TRBJ1-4, with 8 bases lining up with TRBD1. Trimming removed 2 bases from V and 7 bases from J; junction bases left unmatched: 6. The CDR3 loop spans 14 amino acids. Germline CDR1 and CDR2: DFQATT and SNEGSKA (reference sequence). Written as DNA, the CDR3 is TGCAGTGCTAGACGTGGGACAGGAGGTGAAAAACTGTTTTTT. It yields the protein CSARRGTGGEKLFF.

This clonotype has at least ten counts. V is TRBV28 and J is TRBJ1-4; perhaps TRBD1 as D (5 bases). The CDR3 contains 14 residues. V lost 4 bases, J lost 7 bases, and 13 bases lay in between. CDR1 is MDHEN, CDR2 SYDVKM, per germline. The CDR3 spells CASSSTAGGEKLFF. The CDR3 DNA follows: TGTGCCAGCAGTTCGACAGCCGGGGGTGAAAAACTGTTTTTT.

This clonotype was seen ten or more times. The chain is built from TRBV28 and TRBJ2-1, with D hard to call. The CDR3 totals 14 residues. Germline CDR1 reads MDHEN; CDR2 reads SYDVKM. Between the trimmed V and J ends, which lost 2 bases and 5 bases, there was a span of 10 bases. CDR3 protein: CASSLVGRDNEQFF. CDR3 nucleotides: TGTGCCAGCAGTTTAGTTGGCAGAGACAATGAGCAGTTCTTC.

The genes are TRBV20-1 and TRBJ1-1; TRBD1 aligns across 8 bases. V shed 0 bases, J shed 6 bases, and the junction held 3 bases outside the gene matches. Germline V CDR1 and CDR2: DFQATT, SNEGSKA (reference sequence). The CDR3 is 13 amino acids. This chain's CDR3 is CSARDQGAAEAFF. Here the CDR3 DNA reads TGCAGTGCTAGAGATCAGGGGGCTGCTGAAGCTTTCTTT.

Ten or more counts support this clonotype. The chain uses TRBV20-1 and TRBJ2-5; unclear D gene. Germline CDR1 reads DFQATT; CDR2 reads SNEGSKA (reference sequence). The ends were cut back, 0 bases at V and 2 bases at J, with 10 bases in the middle. This CDR3 is built from 14 residues. In DNA form, the CDR3 reads TGCAGTGCTAGAGATTGGGGTAGGCAAGAGACCCAGTACTTC. Translating it yields CSARDWGRQETQYF.

The CDR3 is CASSATWAGTDTQYF. The CDR3 DNA is TGTGCCAGCAGCGCAACATGGGCTGGCACAGATACGCAGTATTTT. The chain combines TRBV3-1 with TRBJ2-3; D uncertain. Germline values: CDR1 LGHDT, CDR2 YNNKEL (reference sequence). The CDR3 is made up of 15 amino acids. The V end was cut by 5 bases, the J end by 1 base, with 13 bases between.

This clonotype was observed at least ten times. The CDR3 nucleotides read TGTGCCAGCAGCTTAGCTCGGGGTGGGACCTCCTATGGCTACACCTTC. Amino acids: CASSLARGGTSYGYTF. The V call is TRBV7-2, the J call TRBJ1-2; TRBD1 might be the D (5 bases). The V end lost 0 bases, the J end lost 4 bases, and 15 bases lay between the germline ends. This CDR3 has 16 residues. Germline lookup yields CDR1 SGHTA and CDR2 FQGNSA.

This clonotype has ten or more counts. The chain carries TRBV25-1 and TRBJ2-3; TRBD1 matches 9 bases. The junction had 8 bases not matched to a gene; V was cut back by 2 bases and J by 5 bases. CDR1 and CDR2 (germline): MGHDK, SYGVNS. The CDR3 is made up of 16 amino acids. The CDR3 protein is CASSEPRTGAGDTQYF. The DNA of the CDR3 is TGTGCCAGCAGTGAACCTCGGACAGGGGCAGGAGATACGCAGTATTTT.

This clonotype was detected ten times or more. The CDR3 coding sequence is TGTGCCAGCAGTGAAAATGGATGGACTAGCAATCAGCCCCAGCATTTT. Protein sequence: CASSENGWTSNQPQHF. The genes are TRBV2 and TRBJ1-5; no reliable D call. V was cut by 2 bases and J by 0 bases, with 11 bases left in between. The CDR3 totals 16 residues. Germline values: CDR1 SNHLY, CDR2 FYNNEI.

This clonotype turned up a few times. V is TRBV11-2 and J is TRBJ2-2; D not resolved. V lost 3 bases to trimming and J lost 4 bases, with 9 bases between them. CDR3 length: 14 amino acids. Germline V gene sequence: CDR1 SGHAT, CDR2 FQNNGV. This CDR3 is CASSFRGVTGELFF. The CDR3 coding sequence is TGTGCCAGCAGCTTCCGTGGGGTCACCGGGGAGCTGTTTTTT.

The CDR3 nucleotides are TGTGCCAGCAGTTGGGGGAGGGGGCAGCGCAACACTGAAGCTTTCTTT. Translation: CASSWGRGQRNTEAFF. V usage is TRBV27 and J usage is TRBJ1-1, with 7 nucleotides matching TRBD1. J lost 2 bases, V lost 4 bases, and 10 bases had no gene match. The CDR3 runs to 16 residues. Germline V gives CDR1 MNHEY, CDR2 SMNVEV (reference sequence).

This clonotype was seen ten or more times. The chain employs TRBV20-1 and TRBJ1-2; TRBD1 matches at 8 bases. Germline trimming cut 5 bases from V and 8 bases from J; bases unmatched to any gene: 10. Germline V gene sequence: CDR1 DFQATT, CDR2 SNEGSKA (reference sequence). This CDR3 has 13 residues. The CDR3 is CSARRTGRGGYTF. The CDR3 DNA reads TGCAGTGCTCGCCGGACAGGGAGAGGCGGCTACACCTTC.

The genes are TRBV6-6 and TRBJ1-5; D call uncertain. The CDR3 has 17 residues. Germline CDR1 and CDR2: MNHNY and SVGAGI (reference sequence). Trimming removed 5 bases from V and 0 bases from J, with 17 bases in between. The CDR3 spells CASSESGWYSSNQPQHF. For the CDR3, the DNA is TGTGCCAGCAGTGAGAGTGGGTGGTATTCTAGCAATCAGCCCCAGCATTTT.

The V and J genes are TRBV5-4 and TRBJ2-3, with a weak D call TRBD2 (6 bases). Trimming took off 4 bases at V and 3 bases at J, with 15 bases between the two ends. The germline CDR1 and CDR2 sequences are SGHNT and YYREEE (reference sequence). This CDR3 is built from 15 residues. This CDR3 is CASSLVRGLTDTQYF. CDR3 DNA sequence: TGTGCCAGCAGCCTTGTCCGGGGACTGACAGATACGCAGTATTTT.